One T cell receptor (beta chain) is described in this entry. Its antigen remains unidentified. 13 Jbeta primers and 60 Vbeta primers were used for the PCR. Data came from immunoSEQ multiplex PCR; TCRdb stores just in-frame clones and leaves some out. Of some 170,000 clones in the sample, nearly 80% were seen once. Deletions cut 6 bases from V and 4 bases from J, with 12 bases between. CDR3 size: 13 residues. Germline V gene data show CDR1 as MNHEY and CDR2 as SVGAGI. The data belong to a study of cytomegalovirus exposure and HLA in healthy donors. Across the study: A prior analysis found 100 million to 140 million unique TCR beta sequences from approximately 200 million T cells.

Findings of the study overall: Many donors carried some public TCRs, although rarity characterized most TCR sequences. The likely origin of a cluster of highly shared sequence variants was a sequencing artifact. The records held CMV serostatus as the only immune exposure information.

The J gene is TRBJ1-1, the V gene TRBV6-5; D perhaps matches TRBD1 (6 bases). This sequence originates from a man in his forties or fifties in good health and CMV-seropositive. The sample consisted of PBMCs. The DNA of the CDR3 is TGTGCCAGCAGGGGGGGGGCTCCCACTGAAGCTTTCTTT. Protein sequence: CASRGGAPTEAFF.